This TCR beta chain emerged from a study of cytotoxic CD8 clonotypes in ibrutinib-treated CLL. Study background: Patient counts were 11 relapsed/refractory, roughly 15 treatment-naive and around 17 IGHV unmutated. The study, taken as a whole, reports: Baseline levels were approached again at progression, after clonality had risen at ibrutinib response. While tracking circulating CD8+ T-cell counts, baseline clonality exceeded that of age-matched healthy donors. Clonotypes that were public were uncommon, and they contracted or stayed stable on treatment.

The V end lost 5 bases, the J end lost 1 base, and 8 bases lay between the germline ends. Germline CDR1 reads MGHDK; CDR2 reads SYGVNS. The CDR3 runs to 13 residues. Clones were sequenced by immunoSEQ multiplex PCR, and TCRdb holds only the in-frame ones, with some missing. The sample has fewer than 400,000 clones; roughly 70% are singletons. Worth noting for this clone: Its target is not known.

Here the sequenced sample was PBMCs, taken after 36 months of ibrutinib treatment. This chain links TRBV25-1 with TRBJ1-1; no reliable D call. The source is a human donor with chronic lymphocytic leukemia. CDR3 DNA: TGTGCCAGCAGTCAACTTCAGAACACTGAAGCTTTCTTT. This gives the protein CASSQLQNTEAFF.